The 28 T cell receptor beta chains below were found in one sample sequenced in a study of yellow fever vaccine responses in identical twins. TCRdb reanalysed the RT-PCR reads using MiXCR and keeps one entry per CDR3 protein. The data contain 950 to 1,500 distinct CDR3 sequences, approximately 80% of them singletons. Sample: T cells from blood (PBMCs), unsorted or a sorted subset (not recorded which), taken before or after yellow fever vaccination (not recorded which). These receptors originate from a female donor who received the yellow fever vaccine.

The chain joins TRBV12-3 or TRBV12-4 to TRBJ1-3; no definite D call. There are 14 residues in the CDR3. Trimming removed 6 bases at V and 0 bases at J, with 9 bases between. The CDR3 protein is CASRRIRSGNTIYF. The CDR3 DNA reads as TGTGCCAGCAGGAGGATCCGCTCTGGAAACACCATATATTTT.

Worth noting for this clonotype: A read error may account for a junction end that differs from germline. The CDR3 reads CATSTCAPF. The CDR3 DNA reads as TGTGCCACCAGCACCTGCGCCCCCTTC. The V gene is TRBV15, the J gene TRBJ1-2; D unclear. The CDR3 has 9 amino acids. CDR1 and CDR2 (germline): LNHNV, YYDKDF (reference sequence).

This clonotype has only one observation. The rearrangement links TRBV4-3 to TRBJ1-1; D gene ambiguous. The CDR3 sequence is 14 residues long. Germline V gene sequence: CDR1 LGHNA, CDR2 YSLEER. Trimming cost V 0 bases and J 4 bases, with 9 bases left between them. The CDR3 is CASSQDGRGTEAFF. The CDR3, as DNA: TGCGCCAGCAGCCAAGACGGACGGGGCACTGAAGCTTTCTTT.

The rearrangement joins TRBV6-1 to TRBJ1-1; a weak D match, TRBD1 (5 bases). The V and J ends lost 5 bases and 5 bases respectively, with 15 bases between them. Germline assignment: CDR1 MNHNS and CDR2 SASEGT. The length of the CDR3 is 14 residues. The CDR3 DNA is TGTGCCAGCAGTACGCTCGGGGGGAGGACTGAAGCTTTCTTT. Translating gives CASSTLGGRTEAFF.

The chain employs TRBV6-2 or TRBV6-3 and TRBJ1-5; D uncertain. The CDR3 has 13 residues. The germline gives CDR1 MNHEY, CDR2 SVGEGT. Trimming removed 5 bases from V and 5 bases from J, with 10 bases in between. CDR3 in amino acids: CASSPHTYQPQHF. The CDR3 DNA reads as TGTGCCAGCAGTCCTCACACCTATCAGCCCCAGCATTTT.

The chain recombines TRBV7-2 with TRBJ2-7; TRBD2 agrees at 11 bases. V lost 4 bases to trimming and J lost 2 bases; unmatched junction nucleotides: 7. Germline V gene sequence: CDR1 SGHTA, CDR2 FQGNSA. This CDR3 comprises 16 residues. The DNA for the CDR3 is TGTGCCAGCAGCTCCCGGGGGACTAGCGGTGCCTACGAGCAGTACTTC. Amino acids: CASSSRGTSGAYEQYF.

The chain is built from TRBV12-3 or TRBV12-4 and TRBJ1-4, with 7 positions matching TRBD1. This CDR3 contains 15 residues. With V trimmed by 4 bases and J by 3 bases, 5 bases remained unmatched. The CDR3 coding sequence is TGTGCCAGCAGTTCCGACAGGGAGTCTAATGAAAAACTGTTTTTT. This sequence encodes CASSSDRESNEKLFF.

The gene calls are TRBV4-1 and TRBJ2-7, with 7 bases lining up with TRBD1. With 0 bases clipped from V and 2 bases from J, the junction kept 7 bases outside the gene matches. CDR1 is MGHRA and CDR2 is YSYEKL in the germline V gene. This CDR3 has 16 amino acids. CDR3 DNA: TGCGCCAGCAGCCAAGAAGGGGGACAGCGAACCTACGAGCAGTACTTC. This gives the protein CASSQEGGQRTYEQYF.

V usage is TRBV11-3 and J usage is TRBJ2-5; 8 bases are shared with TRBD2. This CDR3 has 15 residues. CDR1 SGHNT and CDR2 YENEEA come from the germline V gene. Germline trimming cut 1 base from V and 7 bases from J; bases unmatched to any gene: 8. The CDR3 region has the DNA TGTGCCAGCAGCTTAGGCCCGCCGGGACTAGGGACCCAGTACTTC. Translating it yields CASSLGPPGLGTQYF.

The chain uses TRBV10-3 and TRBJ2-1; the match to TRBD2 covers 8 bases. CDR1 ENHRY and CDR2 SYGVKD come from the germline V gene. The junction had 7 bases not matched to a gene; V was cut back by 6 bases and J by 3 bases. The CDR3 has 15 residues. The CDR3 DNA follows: TGTGCCATCAGGGCGGGGCTAGCGGGCTACAATGAGCAGTTCTTC. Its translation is CAIRAGLAGYNEQFF.

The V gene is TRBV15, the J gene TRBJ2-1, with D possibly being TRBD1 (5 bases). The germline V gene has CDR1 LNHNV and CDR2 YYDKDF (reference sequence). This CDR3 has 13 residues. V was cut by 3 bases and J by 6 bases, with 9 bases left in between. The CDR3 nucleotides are TGTGCCACCAGCAGCAGCACAGGCAATGAGCAGTTCTTC. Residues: CATSSSTGNEQFF.

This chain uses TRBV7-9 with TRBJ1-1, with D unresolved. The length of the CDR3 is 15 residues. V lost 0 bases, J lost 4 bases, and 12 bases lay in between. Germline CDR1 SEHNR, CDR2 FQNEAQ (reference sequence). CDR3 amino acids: CASSLAGVGGTEAFF. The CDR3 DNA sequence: TGTGCCAGCAGCTTAGCGGGTGTGGGTGGCACTGAAGCTTTCTTT.

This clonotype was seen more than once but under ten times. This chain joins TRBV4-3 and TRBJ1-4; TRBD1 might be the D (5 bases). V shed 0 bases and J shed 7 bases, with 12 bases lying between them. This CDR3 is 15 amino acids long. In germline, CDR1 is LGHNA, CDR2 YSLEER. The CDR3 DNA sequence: TGCGCCAGCAGCCAAGATGGGGGGGTGGGTGAAAAACTGTTTTTT. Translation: CASSQDGGVGEKLFF.

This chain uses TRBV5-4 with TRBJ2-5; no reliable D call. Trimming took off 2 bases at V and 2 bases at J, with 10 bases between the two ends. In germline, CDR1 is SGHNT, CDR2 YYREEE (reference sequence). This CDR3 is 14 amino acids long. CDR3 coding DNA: TGTGCCAGCAGCTTCAGCCCCTTTCAAGAGACCCAGTACTTC. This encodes CASSFSPFQETQYF.

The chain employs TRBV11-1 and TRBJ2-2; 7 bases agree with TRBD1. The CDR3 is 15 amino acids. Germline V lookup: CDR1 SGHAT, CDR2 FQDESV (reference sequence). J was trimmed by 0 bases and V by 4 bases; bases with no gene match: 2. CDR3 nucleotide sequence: TGTGCCAGCAGCTCCGACAGGGCGAACACCGGGGAGCTGTTTTTT. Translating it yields CASSSDRANTGELFF.

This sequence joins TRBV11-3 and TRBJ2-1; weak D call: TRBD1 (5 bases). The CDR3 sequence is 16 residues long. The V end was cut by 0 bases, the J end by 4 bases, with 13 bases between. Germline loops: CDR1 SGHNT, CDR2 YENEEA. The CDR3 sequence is CASSLEGRSGYNEQFF. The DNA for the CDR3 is TGTGCCAGCAGCTTAGAGGGGCGGTCAGGGTACAATGAGCAGTTCTTC. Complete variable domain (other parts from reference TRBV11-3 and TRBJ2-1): EAGVVQSPRYKIIEKKQPVAFWCNPISGHNTLYWYLQNLGQGPELLIRYENEEAVDDSQLPKDRFSAERLKGVDSTLKIQPAELGDSAVYLCASSLEGRSGYNEQFFGPGTRLTVL.

CDR3 DNA sequence: TGCAGTGCTATCGAACAGGAAACTGGCTACACCTTC. Its translation is CSAIEQETGYTF. The chain carries TRBV20-1 and TRBJ1-2; D is perhaps TRBD1 (5 bases). Deletions cut 4 bases from V and 7 bases from J, with 13 bases between. Germline V lookup: CDR1 DFQATT, CDR2 SNEGSKA (reference sequence). The CDR3 loop spans 12 amino acids.

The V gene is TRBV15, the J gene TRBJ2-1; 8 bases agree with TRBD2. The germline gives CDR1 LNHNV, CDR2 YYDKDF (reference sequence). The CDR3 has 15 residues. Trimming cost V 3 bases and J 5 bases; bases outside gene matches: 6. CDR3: CATSRRGARNNEQFF. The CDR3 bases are TGTGCCACCAGCAGGCGGGGGGCCCGAAACAATGAGCAGTTCTTC.

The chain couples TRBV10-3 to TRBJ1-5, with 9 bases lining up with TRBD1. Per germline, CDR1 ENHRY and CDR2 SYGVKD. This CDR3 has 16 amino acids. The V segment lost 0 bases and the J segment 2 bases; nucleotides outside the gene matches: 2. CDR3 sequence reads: CAISESGQGRNQPQHF. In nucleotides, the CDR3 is TGTGCCATCAGTGAGTCCGGACAGGGGCGCAATCAGCCCCAGCATTTT.

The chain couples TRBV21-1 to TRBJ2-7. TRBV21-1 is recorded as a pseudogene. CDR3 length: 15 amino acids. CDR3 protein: CASSKPQADFFEQYF. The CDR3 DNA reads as TGTGCCAGCAGCAAACCCCAGGCTGACTTCTTCGAGCAGTACTTC.

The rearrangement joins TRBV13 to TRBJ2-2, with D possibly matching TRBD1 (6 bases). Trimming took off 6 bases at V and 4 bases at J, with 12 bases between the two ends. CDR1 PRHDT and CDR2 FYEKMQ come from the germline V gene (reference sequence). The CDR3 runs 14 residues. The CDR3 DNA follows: TGTGCCAGCAGGGCCAGGGGATTCACCGGGGAGCTGTTTTTT. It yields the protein CASRARGFTGELFF.

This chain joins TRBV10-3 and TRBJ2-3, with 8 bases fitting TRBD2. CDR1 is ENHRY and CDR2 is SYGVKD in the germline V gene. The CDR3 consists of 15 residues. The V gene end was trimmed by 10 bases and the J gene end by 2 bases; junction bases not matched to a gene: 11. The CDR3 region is CATRKLAEHTDTQYF. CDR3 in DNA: TGTGCCACCCGTAAACTAGCGGAACACACAGATACGCAGTATTTT.

In DNA, the CDR3 is TGTGCCAGCGGTGCCCACTACAATGAGCAGTTCTTC. Its protein is CASGAHYNEQFF. The rearrangement links TRBV13 to TRBJ2-1; D uncertain. The V end lost 8 bases, the J end lost 3 bases, and 8 bases lay between the germline ends. CDR1 is PRHDT, CDR2 FYEKMQ, per germline (reference sequence). The CDR3 is 12 residues long.

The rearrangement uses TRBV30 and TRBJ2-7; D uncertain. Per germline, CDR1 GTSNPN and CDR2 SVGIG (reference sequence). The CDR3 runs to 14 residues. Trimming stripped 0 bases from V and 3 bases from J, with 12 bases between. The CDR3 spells CAWSVPPGFYEQYF. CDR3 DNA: TGTGCCTGGAGTGTCCCCCCCGGGTTCTACGAGCAGTACTTC.

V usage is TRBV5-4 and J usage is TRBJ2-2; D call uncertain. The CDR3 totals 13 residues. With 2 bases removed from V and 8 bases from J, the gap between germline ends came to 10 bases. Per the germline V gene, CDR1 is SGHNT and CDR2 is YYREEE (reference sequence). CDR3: CASSLTGAGELFF. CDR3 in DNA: TGTGCCAGCAGCTTAACGGGTGCTGGGGAGCTGTTTTTT. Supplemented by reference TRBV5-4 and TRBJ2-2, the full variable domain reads ETGVTQSPTHLIKTRGQQVTLRCSSQSGHNTVSWYQQALGQGPQFIFQYYREEENGRGNFPPRFSGLQFPNYSSELNVNALELDDSALYLCASSLTGAGELFFGEGSRLTVL.

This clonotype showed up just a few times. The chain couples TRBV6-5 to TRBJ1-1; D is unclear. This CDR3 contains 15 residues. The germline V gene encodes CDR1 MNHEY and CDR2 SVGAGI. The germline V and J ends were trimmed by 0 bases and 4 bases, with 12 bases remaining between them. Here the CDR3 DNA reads TGTGCCAGCAGTTACTCGATTAAGGGCAGCACTGAAGCTTTCTTT. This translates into CASSYSIKGSTEAFF.

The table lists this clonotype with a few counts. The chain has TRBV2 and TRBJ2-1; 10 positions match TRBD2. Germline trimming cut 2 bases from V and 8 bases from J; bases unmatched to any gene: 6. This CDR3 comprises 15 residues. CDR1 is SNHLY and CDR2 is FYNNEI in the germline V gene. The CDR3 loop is CASSERGLAGDEQFF. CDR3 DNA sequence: TGTGCCAGCAGTGAAAGGGGGCTAGCGGGAGATGAGCAGTTCTTC.

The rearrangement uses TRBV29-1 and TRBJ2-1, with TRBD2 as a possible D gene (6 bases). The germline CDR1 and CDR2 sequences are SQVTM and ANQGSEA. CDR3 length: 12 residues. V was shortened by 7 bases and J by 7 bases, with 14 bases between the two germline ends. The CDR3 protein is CSAIPSGNEQFF. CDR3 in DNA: TGCAGCGCAATCCCAAGCGGGAATGAGCAGTTCTTC.